Following are 9 T cell receptor beta chains from one sample sequenced in a study of spatial heterogeneity in lung cancer. Time point indicated: sample taken at primary tumor resection. One entry per CDR3 protein results from TCRdb running MiXCR on the 5' RACE reads. The sample comprises about 48,000 distinct CDR3 sequences, approximately 5.7% of which are singletons, and 8.5% to 14% rests with the top ten. Sequencing was performed on PBMCs, taken at surgery. The receptors here all came from a male donor with early-stage non-small cell lung cancer.

A remark on this clonotype: A single base separates this from a much larger clone, so it may be a read error. This rearrangement joins TRBV7-9 to TRBJ1-4; TRBD1 matches at 7 bases. In germline, CDR1 is SEHNR, CDR2 FQNEAQ (reference sequence). The CDR3 has 18 amino acids. The CDR3 loop is CASSLVLGQTTTNEKMFF. The CDR3 DNA follows: TGTGCCAGCAGCTTAGTTCTGGGACAGACTACAACTAATGAAAAAATGTTTTTT.

This clonotype was seen ten or more times. This chain uses TRBV5-5 with TRBJ2-1, with D unclear. Germline assignment: CDR1 SGHKS and CDR2 YYEKEE (reference sequence). CDR3 length: 13 amino acids. V was pared by 0 bases and J by 8 bases, with 9 bases between. The CDR3, as DNA: TGTGCCAGCAGCTTGGTTGGGTTAGATGAGCAGTTCTTC. Translated: CASSLVGLDEQFF. The complete variable domain, with remaining parts taken from reference TRBV5-5 and TRBJ2-1, reads DAGVTQSPTHLIKTRGQQVTLRCSPISGHKSVSWYQQVLGQGPQFIFQYYEKEERGRGNFPDRFSARQFPNYSSELNVNALLLGDSALYLCASSLVGLDEQFFGPGTRLTVL.

The V gene is TRBV5-1, the J gene TRBJ2-2, with a weak D call TRBD2 (5 bases). CDR1 is SGHRS, CDR2 YFSETQ, per germline. CDR3 length: 16 residues. Trimming shortened V by 4 bases and J by 1 base, and 14 bases separated the two germline ends. The CDR3 sequence is CASSTVGRVNTGELFF. DNA for the CDR3: TGCGCCAGCAGCACCGTCGGGCGGGTGAACACCGGGGAGCTGTTTTTT. Looking up the rest from reference TRBV5-1 and TRBJ2-2 gives the full variable domain: KAGVTQTPRYLIKTRGQQVTLSCSPISGHRSVSWYQQTPGQGLQFLFEYFSETQRNKGNFPGRFSGRQFSNSRSEMNVSTLELGDSALYLCASSTVGRVNTGELFFGEGSRLTVL.

This clonotype came up a few times. V is TRBV28 and J is TRBJ2-7, with D perhaps TRBD1 (5 bases). Deletions cut 5 bases from V and 0 bases from J, with 14 bases between. The CDR3 covers 15 residues. The germline CDR1 and CDR2 sequences are MDHEN and SYDVKM. CDR3 in DNA: TGTGCCAGCAGTGATTACAGGATCAGCTCCTACGAGCAGTACTTC. This translates into CASSDYRISSYEQYF.

The V call is TRBV27, the J call TRBJ2-6; 7 bases are a match to TRBD1. CDR1 and CDR2 from the germline V gene are MNHEY and SMNVEV (reference sequence). The CDR3 is 17 residues long. V lost 6 bases and J lost 0; bases outside the gene matches: 8. The CDR3 nucleotides are TGTGCCAGCAGCCCGGGACAGTATTTCTCTGGGGCCAACGTCCTGACTTTC. Amino acids: CASSPGQYFSGANVLTF.

This clonotype was detected many times. V usage is TRBV27 and J usage is TRBJ2-7; the D gene is possibly TRBD2 (6 bases). From germline, CDR1 is MNHEY and CDR2 SMNVEV (reference sequence). Deletions cut 5 bases from V and 2 bases from J, with 13 bases between. The CDR3 sequence is 14 residues long. In nucleotides, the CDR3 is TGTGCCAGCAGTATCGGGACTGGTACCTACGAGCAGTACTTC. Translation gives CASSIGTGTYEQYF.

CDR3 nucleotides: TGTGCCAGCAGTTACCCCCCTAGGGGGACAGCTCTTACCGATACGCAGTATTTT. It codes for CASSYPPRGTALTDTQYF. The V and J genes are TRBV12-3 or TRBV12-4 and TRBJ2-3; 7 bases agree with TRBD1. Trimming removed 4 bases from V and 6 bases from J; junction bases left unmatched: 19. The CDR3 has 18 amino acids.

This clonotype is categorized as medium-sized. The J gene is TRBJ2-1, the V gene TRBV7-8; D is possibly TRBD1 or TRBD2 (6 bases each). CDR1 and CDR2 from the germline V gene are SGHVS and FQNEAQ. The V end lost 2 bases, the J end lost 6 bases, and 26 bases lay between the germline ends. The CDR3 length is 19 residues. The CDR3 reads CASSLSGFGGFLVGNEQFF. CDR3 nucleotides: TGTGCCAGCAGCTTATCCGGGTTCGGGGGCTTTCTCGTCGGCAATGAGCAGTTCTTC.

The CDR3 DNA follows: TGTGCCAGTAGACTAGCGGGAAGGTCCCACGAGCAGTACTTC. Amino acids: CASRLAGRSHEQYF. The chain employs TRBV2 and TRBJ2-7, with 11 bases fitting TRBD2. V shed 9 bases and J 5 bases; nucleotides not matched to a gene: 9. The CDR3 has 14 amino acids. The germline CDR1 and CDR2 sequences are SNHLY and FYNNEI. The complete variable domain, with remaining parts taken from reference TRBV2 and TRBJ2-7, reads EPEVTQTPSHQVTQMGQEVILRCVPISNHLYFYWYRQILGQKVEFLVSFYNNEISEKSEIFDDQFSVERPDGSNFTLKIRSTKLEDSAMYFCASRLAGRSHEQYFGPGTRLTVT.